These 25 T cell receptor beta chains share one sample of origin, sequenced in a study of blood T cell repertoires in COVID-19 (dated by TCRdb to between 2020 and 2021). The library was made by the immunoSEQ multiplex PCR assay. This immuneACCESS table, as held by TCRdb, lists in-frame sequences with V and J called but not all clones. Of the missing ones, under half trace to an unresolved V gene in checked studies; the others have no known cause. The sample includes approximately 170,000 clones, with 88% observed a single time. The ten largest clones capture approximately 1.1% of the sample. The sequencing input was peripheral blood. The receptor source for this set is a young man with acute or convalescent COVID-19.

J is TRBJ1-6 and V is TRBV30; the match to TRBD1 covers 8 bases. Germline V gene sequence: CDR1 GTSNPN, CDR2 SVGIG (reference sequence). Trimming at V came to 5 bases and at J to 10 bases, leaving 7 bases not matched to a gene. The CDR3 runs 13 residues. The DNA for the CDR3 is TGTGCCTGGGGAGGACAGGGATACTCACCCCTCCACTTT. This encodes CAWGGQGYSPLHF.

This sequence joins TRBV6-5 and TRBJ1-1; D uncertain. Germline CDR1 and CDR2: MNHEY and SVGAGI. This CDR3 region has 14 residues. V was clipped by 5 bases and J by 0 bases, with 10 bases between them. The CDR3: CASSHQRMNTEAFF. The CDR3 DNA sequence: TGTGCCAGCAGTCACCAGCGTATGAACACTGAAGCTTTCTTT.

This rearrangement joins TRBV5-5 to TRBJ1-6, with D hard to call. V was pared by 3 bases and J by 13 bases, with 14 bases between. The CDR3 runs 13 residues. Germline assignment: CDR1 SGHKS and CDR2 YYEKEE (reference sequence). The CDR3: CASSSNPRIPLHF. The CDR3 DNA follows: TGTGCCAGCAGCTCGAACCCTAGGATCCCCCTCCACTTT.

The rearrangement uses TRBV27 and TRBJ1-1, with 7 bases that match TRBD1. The germline CDR1 and CDR2 sequences are MNHEY and SMNVEV (reference sequence). Unmatched junction bases numbered 10, after V lost 8 bases and J lost 4 bases. The CDR3 is made up of 14 amino acids. CDR3 in amino acids: CASRNSGGFTEAFF. In DNA, the CDR3 is TGTGCCAGCCGGAACTCAGGGGGGTTCACTGAAGCTTTCTTT.

This clone was seen a single time. Here the CDR3 reads CAWSVRGFTDTQYF. In DNA, the CDR3 is TGTGCCTGGAGTGTACGTGGCTTCACAGATACGCAGTATTTT. The chain joins TRBV30 to TRBJ2-3; D call uncertain. The CDR3 is 14 residues long. V lost 0 bases, J lost 2 bases, and 9 bases lay in between. Germline CDR1 GTSNPN, CDR2 SVGIG (reference sequence). The full variable domain, with the rest looked up from reference TRBV30 and TRBJ2-3, is SQTIHQWPATLVQPVGSPLSLECTVEGTSNPNLYWYRQAAGRGLQLLFYSVGIGQISSEVPQNLSASRPQDRQFILSSKKLLLSDSGFYLCAWSVRGFTDTQYFGPGTRLTVL.

J is TRBJ1-3 and V is TRBV30; TRBD1 aligns across 9 bases. Germline loops: CDR1 GTSNPN, CDR2 SVGIG (reference sequence). The CDR3 totals 15 residues. J lost 0 bases, V lost 8 bases, and 8 bases had no gene match. CDR3 in amino acids: CAVGTGRISGNTIYF. The CDR3 coding sequence is TGTGCCGTGGGGACAGGGAGAATCTCTGGAAACACCATATATTTT.

This chain uses TRBV18 with TRBJ1-1; weak D call: TRBD1 (5 bases). In germline, CDR1 is KGHSH, CDR2 LQKENI. Trimming took off 3 bases at V and 1 base at J, with 12 bases between the two ends. CDR3 length: 15 residues. CDR3 in amino acids: CASSPGLPSNTEAFF. The DNA of the CDR3 is TGTGCCAGCTCACCGGGGCTACCATCGAACACTGAAGCTTTCTTT.

This sequence joins TRBV28 and TRBJ2-3, with D perhaps matching TRBD2 (7 bases). Germline CDR1 reads MDHEN; CDR2 reads SYDVKM. V was cut by 5 bases and J by 6 bases, with 18 bases left in between. The CDR3 runs to 15 residues. The CDR3 protein is CASSPSGGIIDTQYF. The CDR3 DNA sequence: TGTGCCAGCAGTCCGTCGGGGGGCATAATTGATACGCAGTATTTT.

This clone is a singleton in its sample. The rearrangement joins TRBV5-4 to TRBJ2-4; D is unresolved. Germline CDR1 is SGHNT and CDR2 is YYREEE (reference sequence). The germline V and J ends were trimmed by 1 base and 1 base, with 9 bases remaining between them. CDR3 length equals 15 residues. This chain's CDR3 is CASSLPHGAKNIQYF. DNA for the CDR3: TGTGCCAGCAGCTTGCCCCACGGTGCCAAAAACATTCAGTACTTC.

This chain uses TRBV3-1 (or the pseudogene TRBV3-2) with TRBJ2-5; D is possibly TRBD2 (6 bases). Trimming removed 3 bases from V and 5 bases from J, with 13 bases in between. The germline gives CDR1 LGHDT, CDR2 YNNKEL (reference sequence). The CDR3 sequence is 14 residues long. CDR3 sequence reads: CASSHRREVETQYF. CDR3 in DNA: TGTGCCAGCAGCCATCGGCGGGAAGTTGAGACCCAGTACTTC.

The gene calls are TRBV18 and TRBJ1-5; the D gene is possibly TRBD1 (6 bases). V was trimmed by 6 bases and J by 11 bases, leaving 20 bases between them. This CDR3 region has 14 residues. From germline, CDR1 is KGHSH and CDR2 LQKENI. The CDR3 nucleotides are TGTGCCAGCTCCCAAGGACAGTTTCTCAGAGCCCAGCATTTT. Its translation: CASSQGQFLRAQHF.

V and J are TRBV19 and TRBJ2-5; maybe TRBD2 (6 bases). The V gene's germline CDR1 is LNHDA and CDR2 SQIVND (reference sequence). CDR3 length: 13 residues. V was clipped by 5 bases and J by 5 bases, with 12 bases between them. The CDR3 nucleotides read TGTGCCAGTAGTGGGCGGCTAGCGGAGACCCAGTACTTC. This gives the protein CASSGRLAETQYF.

This clone was seen a handful of times. The V gene is TRBV7-2, the J gene TRBJ2-2; 9 bases align to TRBD2. CDR3 length equals 14 residues. J lost 6 bases, V lost 4 bases, and 3 bases had no gene match. Germline CDR1 reads SGHTA; CDR2 reads FQGNSA. The CDR3 is CASSSVAGAGELFF. In DNA, the CDR3 is TGTGCCAGCAGCTCCGTAGCGGGAGCCGGGGAGCTGTTTTTT.

This clone was counted once. The chain carries TRBV3-1 (or the pseudogene TRBV3-2) and TRBJ2-7; 15 nucleotides agree with TRBD2. Germline V gene data show CDR1 as LGHDT and CDR2 as YNNKEL (reference sequence). V trimming: 4 bases; J trimming: 7 bases; junction bases outside the gene matches: 5. The CDR3 spans 15 residues. Written as DNA, the CDR3 is TGTGCCAGCAGCCTCGGGACTAGCGGGGGGAGGGAGCAGTACTTC. Its translation: CASSLGTSGGREQYF.

This clone was recorded only once. This rearrangement joins TRBV19 to TRBJ2-3; TRBD2 is a possible D gene (7 bases). The V gene's germline CDR1 is LNHDA and CDR2 SQIVND (reference sequence). CDR3 length: 15 residues. V was cut by 10 bases and J by 4 bases, with 21 bases left in between. CDR3 nucleotide sequence: TGTGCCACCCGTAAGTTGGGGGGGCAGTCAGATACGCAGTATTTT. Translating it yields CATRKLGGQSDTQYF. The full variable domain, completed using reference TRBV19 and TRBJ2-3, is DGGITQSPKYLFRKEGQNVTLSCEQNLNHDAMYWYRQDPGQGLRLIYYSQIVNDFQKGDIAEGYSVSREKKESFPLTVTSAQKNPTAFYLCATRKLGGQSDTQYFGPGTRLTVL.

The chain carries TRBV6-5 and TRBJ1-2, with D hard to call. The CDR3 covers 15 residues. Germline assignment: CDR1 MNHEY and CDR2 SVGAGI. Trimming shortened V by 3 bases and J by 6 bases, and 17 bases separated the two germline ends. CDR3 sequence: CASSYSGIGRDGYTF. In DNA form, the CDR3 reads TGTGCCAGCAGTTATTCCGGGATAGGTCGTGATGGCTACACCTTC.

Only a few counts were recorded for this clone. V gene TRBV5-4 combines with J gene TRBJ1-2, with TRBD1 identical over 9 bases. CDR3 length equals 17 residues. V dropped 0 bases and J dropped 4; count of bases not matched to a gene: 10. Germline V gene lookup returns CDR1 SGHNT and CDR2 YYREEE (reference sequence). CDR3 residues: CASSLGALRDRAYGYTF. The CDR3 nucleotides read TGTGCCAGCAGCTTGGGGGCTCTCCGGGACAGGGCCTATGGCTACACCTTC.

This clone appeared a few times. V and J are TRBV11-2 and TRBJ1-6; TRBD1 matches 9 bases. Per the germline V gene, CDR1 is SGHAT and CDR2 is FQNNGV. The CDR3 spans 18 residues. V shed 1 base and J 0 bases; nucleotides not matched to a gene: 4. The CDR3 sequence: CASSLGGTGSSYNSPLHF. The CDR3 region has the DNA TGTGCCAGCAGCTTAGGAGGGACAGGGAGCTCCTATAATTCACCCCTCCACTTT. The full variable domain, in which reference TRBV11-2 and TRBJ1-6 provide the parts outside the CDR3, is EAGVAQSPRYKIIEKRQSVAFWCNPISGHATLYWYQQILGQGPKLLIQFQNNGVVDDSQLPKDRFSAERLKGVDSTLKIQPAKLEDSAVYLCASSLGGTGSSYNSPLHFGNGTRLTVT.

The CDR3 DNA sequence: TGTGCCAGCAGCGCCGGGACAGGGTACTACGAGCAGTACTTC. Translating it yields CASSAGTGYYEQYF. The V call is TRBV9, the J call TRBJ2-7; the match to TRBD1 covers 9 bases. The V gene end was trimmed by 3 bases and the J gene end by 3 bases; junction bases not matched to a gene: 4. This CDR3 is built from 14 residues. The germline gives CDR1 SGDLS, CDR2 YYNGEE.

The chain links TRBV28 to TRBJ1-2; 7 bases map to TRBD1. Trimming removed 3 bases from V and 1 base from J; junction bases left unmatched: 2. CDR1 is MDHEN and CDR2 is SYDVKM in the germline V gene. The CDR3 is made up of 14 amino acids. CDR3 loop: CASSFGTVNYGYTF. CDR3 nucleotides: TGTGCCAGCAGTTTTGGGACAGTTAACTATGGCTACACCTTC.

The chain couples TRBV7-3 to TRBJ2-2, with 9 bases fitting TRBD2. Germline V gene lookup returns CDR1 SGHTA and CDR2 FQGTGA. This CDR3 spans 15 amino acids. The CDR3 DNA reads as TGTGCAAGGTGGTCTAGCGGGGAAGACCGCGGGGAGCTGTTTTTT. Its translation: CARWSSGEDRGELFF.

The genes are TRBV18 and TRBJ1-4; D gene unclear. The V end lost 4 bases, the J end lost 4 bases, and 16 bases lay between the germline ends. CDR1 KGHSH and CDR2 LQKENI come from the germline V gene. The CDR3 has 16 amino acids. CDR3 nucleotide sequence: TGTGCCAGCTCACTTTGGGTACAGCCGGTTAATGAAAAACTGTTTTTT. This translates into CASSLWVQPVNEKLFF.

This rearrangement joins TRBV9 to TRBJ2-1, with TRBD2 as a possible D gene (6 bases). The CDR3 loop spans 11 amino acids. Trimming took off 3 bases at V and 15 bases at J, with 13 bases between the two ends. Looked up from germline, CDR1 is SGDLS and CDR2 is YYNGEE. The CDR3: CASSGLAPVFF. CDR3 DNA sequence: TGTGCCAGCAGCGGGCTAGCGCCAGTGTTCTTC.

The chain recombines TRBV19 with TRBJ2-3; D might be TRBD2 (6 bases). Per the germline V gene, CDR1 is LNHDA and CDR2 is SQIVND (reference sequence). This CDR3 has 13 residues. V lost 5 bases to trimming and J lost 6 bases, with 12 bases between them. The CDR3: CASSFREADTQYF. The CDR3 coding sequence is TGTGCCAGTAGTTTCAGGGAGGCGGATACGCAGTATTTT.

V and J are TRBV3-1 (or the pseudogene TRBV3-2) and TRBJ2-7; 8 bases fit TRBD1. From germline, CDR1 is LGHDT and CDR2 YNNKEL (reference sequence). The V segment lost 0 bases and the J segment 6 bases; nucleotides outside the gene matches: 7. The CDR3 contains 15 residues. CDR3: CASSQEGQGAAEQYF. CDR3 in DNA: TGTGCCAGCAGCCAAGAGGGCCAGGGGGCGGCCGAGCAGTACTTC.